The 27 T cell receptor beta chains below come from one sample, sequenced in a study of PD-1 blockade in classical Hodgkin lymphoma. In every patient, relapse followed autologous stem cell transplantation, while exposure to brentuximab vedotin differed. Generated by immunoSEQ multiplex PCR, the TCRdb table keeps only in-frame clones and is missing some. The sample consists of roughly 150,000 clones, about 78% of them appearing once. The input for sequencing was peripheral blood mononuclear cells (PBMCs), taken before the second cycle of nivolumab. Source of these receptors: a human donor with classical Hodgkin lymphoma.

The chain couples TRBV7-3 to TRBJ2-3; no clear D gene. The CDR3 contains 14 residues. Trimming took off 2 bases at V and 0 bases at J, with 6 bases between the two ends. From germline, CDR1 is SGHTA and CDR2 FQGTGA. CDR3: CASSLDSSTDTQYF. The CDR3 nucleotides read TGTGCCAGCAGCTTAGACTCTAGCACAGATACGCAGTATTTT.

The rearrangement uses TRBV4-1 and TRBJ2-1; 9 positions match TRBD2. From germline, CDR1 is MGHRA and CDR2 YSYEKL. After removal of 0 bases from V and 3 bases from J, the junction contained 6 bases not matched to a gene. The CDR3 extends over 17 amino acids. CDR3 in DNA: TGCGCCAGCAGCCAAGATCTAGCGGGGTTTTACTACAATGAGCAGTTCTTC. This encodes CASSQDLAGFYYNEQFF.

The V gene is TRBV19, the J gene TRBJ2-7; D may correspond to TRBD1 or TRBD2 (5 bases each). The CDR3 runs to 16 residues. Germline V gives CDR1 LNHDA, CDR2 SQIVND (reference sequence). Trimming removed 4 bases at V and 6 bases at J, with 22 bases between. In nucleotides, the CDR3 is TGTGCCAGTAGTAGGGATCCGGGACCGGTCTTTTCCGAGCAGTACTTC. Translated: CASSRDPGPVFSEQYF.

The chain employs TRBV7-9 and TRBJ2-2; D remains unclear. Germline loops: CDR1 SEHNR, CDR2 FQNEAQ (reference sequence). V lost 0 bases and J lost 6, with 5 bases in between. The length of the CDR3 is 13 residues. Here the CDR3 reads CASSLAGSGELFF. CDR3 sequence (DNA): TGTGCCAGCAGCTTAGCAGGGTCCGGGGAGCTGTTTTTT.

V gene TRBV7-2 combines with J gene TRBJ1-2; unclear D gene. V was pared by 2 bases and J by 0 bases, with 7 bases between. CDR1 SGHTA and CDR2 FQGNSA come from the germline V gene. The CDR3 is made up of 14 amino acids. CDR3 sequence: CASSLSSANYGYTF. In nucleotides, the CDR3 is TGTGCCAGCAGCTTATCGAGTGCTAACTATGGCTACACCTTC.

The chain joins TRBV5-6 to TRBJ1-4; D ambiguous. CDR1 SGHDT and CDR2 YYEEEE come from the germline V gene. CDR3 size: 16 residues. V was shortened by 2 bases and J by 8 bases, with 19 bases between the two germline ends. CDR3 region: CASSFYGVGSNEKLFF. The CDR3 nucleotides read TGTGCCAGCAGCTTCTACGGGGTGGGTTCAAACGAAAAACTGTTTTTT.

The CDR3 DNA sequence: TGTGCCAGCAGCTTGGAGGGACACTACTACGAGCAGTACTTC. Translation: CASSLEGHYYEQYF. This chain links TRBV7-2 with TRBJ2-7; the D gene could be TRBD1 or TRBD2 (6 bases each). Per the germline V gene, CDR1 is SGHTA and CDR2 is FQGNSA. V gave up 3 bases and J gave up 3 bases, with 12 bases separating them. The CDR3 extends over 14 amino acids.

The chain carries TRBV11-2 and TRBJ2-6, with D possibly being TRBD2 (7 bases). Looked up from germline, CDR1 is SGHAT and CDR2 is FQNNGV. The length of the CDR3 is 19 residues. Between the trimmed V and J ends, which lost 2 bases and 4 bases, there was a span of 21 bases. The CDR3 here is CASSLWGLAVRPGANVLTF. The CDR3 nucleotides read TGTGCCAGCAGCTTATGGGGGCTAGCGGTCCGTCCCGGGGCCAACGTCCTGACTTTC.

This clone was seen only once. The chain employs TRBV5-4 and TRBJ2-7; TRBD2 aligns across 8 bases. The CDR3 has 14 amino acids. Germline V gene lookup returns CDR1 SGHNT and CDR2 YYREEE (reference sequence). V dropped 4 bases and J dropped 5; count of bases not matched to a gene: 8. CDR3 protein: CASSPSGRRHEQYF. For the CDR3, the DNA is TGTGCCAGCAGCCCAAGCGGGAGAAGGCACGAGCAGTACTTC.

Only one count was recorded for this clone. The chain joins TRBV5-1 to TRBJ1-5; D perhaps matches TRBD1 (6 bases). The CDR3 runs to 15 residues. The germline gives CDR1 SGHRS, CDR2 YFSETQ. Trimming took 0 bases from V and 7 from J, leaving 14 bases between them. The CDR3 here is CASSLGFGGDQPQHF. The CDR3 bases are TGCGCCAGCAGCTTGGGGTTTGGGGGCGACCAGCCCCAGCATTTT.

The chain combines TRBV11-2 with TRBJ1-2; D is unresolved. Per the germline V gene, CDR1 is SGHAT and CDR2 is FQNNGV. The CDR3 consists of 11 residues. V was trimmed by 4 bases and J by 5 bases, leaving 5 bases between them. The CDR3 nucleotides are TGTGCCAGCAGCTCTGTTTATGGCTACACCTTC. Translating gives CASSSVYGYTF.

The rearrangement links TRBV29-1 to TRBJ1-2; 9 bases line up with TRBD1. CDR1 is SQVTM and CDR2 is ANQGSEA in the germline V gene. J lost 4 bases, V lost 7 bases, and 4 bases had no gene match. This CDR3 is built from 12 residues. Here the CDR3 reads CSASGQGYGYTF. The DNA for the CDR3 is TGCAGCGCTTCGGGACAGGGCTATGGCTACACCTTC.

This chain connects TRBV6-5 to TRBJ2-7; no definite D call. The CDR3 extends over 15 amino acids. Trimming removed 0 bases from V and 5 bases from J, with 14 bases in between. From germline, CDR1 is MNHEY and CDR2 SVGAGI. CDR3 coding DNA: TGTGCCAGCAGTTACTCGATGTGGGTTTCCGACGAGCAGTACTTC. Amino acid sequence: CASSYSMWVSDEQYF.

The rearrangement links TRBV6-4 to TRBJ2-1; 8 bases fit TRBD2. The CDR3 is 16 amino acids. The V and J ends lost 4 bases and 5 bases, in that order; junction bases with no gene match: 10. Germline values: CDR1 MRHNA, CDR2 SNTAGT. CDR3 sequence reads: CASSATRIAGNNEQFF. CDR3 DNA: TGTGCCAGCAGTGCCACCAGGATAGCGGGAAACAATGAGCAGTTCTTC.

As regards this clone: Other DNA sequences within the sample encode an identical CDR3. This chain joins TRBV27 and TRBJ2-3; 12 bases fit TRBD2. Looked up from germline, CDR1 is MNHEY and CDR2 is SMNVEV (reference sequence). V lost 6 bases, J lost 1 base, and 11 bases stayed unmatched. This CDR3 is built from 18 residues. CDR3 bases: TGTGCCAGCAGCTCCCCCCGCCTAGCGGGAGGGGGCACAGATACGCAGTATTTT. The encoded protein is CASSSPRLAGGGTDTQYF.

The DNA of the CDR3 is TGTGCCAGCAGCTTGAGATCGGGACCGACCACAGATACGCAGTATTTT. This translates into CASSLRSGPTTDTQYF. The chain links TRBV5-4 to TRBJ2-3, with D perhaps given as TRBD1 or TRBD2 (5 bases each). The CDR3 runs 16 residues. V dropped 1 base and J dropped 2 bases, with 14 bases sitting between them. Per the germline V gene, CDR1 is SGHNT and CDR2 is YYREEE (reference sequence).

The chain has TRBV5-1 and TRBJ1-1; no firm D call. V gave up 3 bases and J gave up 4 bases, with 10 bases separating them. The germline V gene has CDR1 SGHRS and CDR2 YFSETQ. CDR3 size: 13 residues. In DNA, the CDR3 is TGCGCCAGCAGCTCCATCCTGACCACTGAAGCTTTCTTT. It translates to CASSSILTTEAFF.

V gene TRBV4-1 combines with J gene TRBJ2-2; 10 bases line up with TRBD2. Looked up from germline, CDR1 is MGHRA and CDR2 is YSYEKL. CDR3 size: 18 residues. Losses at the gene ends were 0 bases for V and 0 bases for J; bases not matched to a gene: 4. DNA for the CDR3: TGCGCCAGCAGCCAAGACCTAGCGGGGGCCGCGAACACCGGGGAGCTGTTTTTT. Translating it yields CASSQDLAGAANTGELFF.

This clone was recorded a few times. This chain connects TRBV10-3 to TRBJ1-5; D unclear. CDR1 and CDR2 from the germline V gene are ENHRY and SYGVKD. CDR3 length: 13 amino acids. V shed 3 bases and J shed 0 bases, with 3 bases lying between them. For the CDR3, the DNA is TGTGCCATCAGTGAATTTAGCAATCAGCCCCAGCATTTT. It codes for CAISEFSNQPQHF.

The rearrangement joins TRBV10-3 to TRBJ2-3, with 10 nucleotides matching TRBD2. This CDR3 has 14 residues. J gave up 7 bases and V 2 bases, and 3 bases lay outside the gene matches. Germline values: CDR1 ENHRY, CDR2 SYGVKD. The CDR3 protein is CAISETSGTNTQYF. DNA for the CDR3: TGTGCCATCAGTGAGACTAGCGGGACTAATACGCAGTATTTT.

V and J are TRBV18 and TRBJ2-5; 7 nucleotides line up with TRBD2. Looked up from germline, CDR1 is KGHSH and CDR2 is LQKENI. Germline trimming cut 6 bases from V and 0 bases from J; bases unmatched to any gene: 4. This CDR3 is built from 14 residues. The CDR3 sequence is CASSTSTYQETQYF. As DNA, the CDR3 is TGTGCCAGCTCGACTAGCACGTACCAAGAGACCCAGTACTTC.

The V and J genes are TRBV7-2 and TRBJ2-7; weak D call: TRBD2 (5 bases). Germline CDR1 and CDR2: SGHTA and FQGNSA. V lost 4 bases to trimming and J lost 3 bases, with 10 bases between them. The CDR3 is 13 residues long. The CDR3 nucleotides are TGTGCCAGCAGCTGGAGGACTGGCTACGAGCAGTACTTC. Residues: CASSWRTGYEQYF.

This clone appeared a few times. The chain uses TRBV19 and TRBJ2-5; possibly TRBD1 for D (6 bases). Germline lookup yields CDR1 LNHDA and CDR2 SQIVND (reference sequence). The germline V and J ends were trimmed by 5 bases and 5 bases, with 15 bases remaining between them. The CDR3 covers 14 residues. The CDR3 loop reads CASSSGQLRETQYF. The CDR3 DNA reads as TGTGCCAGTAGTTCCGGACAGCTCCGGGAGACCCAGTACTTC.

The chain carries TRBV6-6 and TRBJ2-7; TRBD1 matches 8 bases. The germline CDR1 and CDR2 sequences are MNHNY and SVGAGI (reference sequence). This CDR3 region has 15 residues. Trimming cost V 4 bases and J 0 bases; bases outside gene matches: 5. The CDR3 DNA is TGTGCCAGCAGTTCCCCGGACAGGGACTCCTACGAGCAGTACTTC. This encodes CASSSPDRDSYEQYF.

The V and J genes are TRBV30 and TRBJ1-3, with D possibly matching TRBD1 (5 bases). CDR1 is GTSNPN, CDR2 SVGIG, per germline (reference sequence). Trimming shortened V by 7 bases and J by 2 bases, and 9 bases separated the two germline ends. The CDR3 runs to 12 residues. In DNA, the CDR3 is TGTGCCTCCGGGGCAACTGGAAACACCATATATTTT. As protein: CASGATGNTIYF. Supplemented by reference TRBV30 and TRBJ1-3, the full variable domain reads SQTIHQWPATLVQPVGSPLSLECTVEGTSNPNLYWYRQAAGRGLQLLFYSVGIGQISSEVPQNLSASRPQDRQFILSSKKLLLSDSGFYLCASGATGNTIYFGEGSWLTVV.

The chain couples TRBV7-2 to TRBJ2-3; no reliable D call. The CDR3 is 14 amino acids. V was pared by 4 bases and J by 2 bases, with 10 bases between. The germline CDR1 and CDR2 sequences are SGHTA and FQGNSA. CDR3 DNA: TGTGCCAGCAGCTCCCCTAGGGACACAGATACGCAGTATTTT. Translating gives CASSSPRDTDTQYF.

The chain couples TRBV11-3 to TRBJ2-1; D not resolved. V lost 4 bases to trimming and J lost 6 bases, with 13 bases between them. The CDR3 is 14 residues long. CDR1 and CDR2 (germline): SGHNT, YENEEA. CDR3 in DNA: TGTGCCAGCAGCTCTAATTGGGGAAGCAATGAGCAGTTCTTC. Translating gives CASSSNWGSNEQFF.